This T cell receptor beta chain was sequenced for a study of T cell responses to AZD1222 COVID-19 vaccine. Profiled with immunoSEQ multiplex PCR; TCRdb holds only in-frame clones, not every one. The sample shows more than 100,000 clones, roughly 90% of them seen only once. CDR1 is MDHEN, CDR2 SYDVKM, per germline. The CDR3 spans 15 residues. V gave up 10 bases and J gave up 3 bases, with 19 bases separating them. This rearrangement joins TRBV28 to TRBJ1-5; no reliable D call. The starting material was peripheral blood, obtained on day 0 of AZD1222 vaccination. This sequence originates from an adult in good health. In nucleotides, the CDR3 is TGTGCCATTACTCCGGGGTGGGGTAACAATCAGCCCCAGCATTTT. Translated: CAITPGWGNNQPQHF.